The 19 T cell receptor beta chains below come from one sample, sequenced in a study of blood T cell repertoires in COVID-19. Measured with immunoSEQ multiplex PCR; TCRdb has only the in-frame clones, and not every one. The profile shows around 310,000 clones, nearly 90% of them singletons. Sequenced material: peripheral blood. These TCRs come from a woman between 40 and 55 years old with COVID-19, enrolled during active disease.

This sequence joins TRBV27 and TRBJ2-4; TRBD2 agrees at 15 bases. This CDR3 is 18 amino acids long. V was clipped by 6 bases and J by 0 bases; unmatched bases: 6. In germline, CDR1 is MNHEY, CDR2 SMNVEV (reference sequence). The CDR3 DNA sequence: TGTGCCAGCAGAACCGGACTAGCGGGAGGGCTAGCCAAAAACATTCAGTACTTC. Protein sequence: CASRTGLAGGLAKNIQYF.

V and J are TRBV7-2 and TRBJ2-2; 9 bases are shared with TRBD2. Germline V gene lookup returns CDR1 SGHTA and CDR2 FQGNSA. The CDR3 has 19 amino acids. Trimming removed 2 bases from V and 6 bases from J; junction bases left unmatched: 16. As DNA, the CDR3 is TGTGCCAGCAGCTTAAAGTCCGTCGGGGTAGCGGGAGTAGCCGGGGAGCTGTTTTTT. This gives the protein CASSLKSVGVAGVAGELFF. The full variable domain, completed using reference TRBV7-2 and TRBJ2-2, is GAGVSQSPSNKVTEKGKDVELRCDPISGHTALYWYRQSLGQGLEFLIYFQGNSAPDKSGLPSDRFSAERTGGSVSTLTIQRTQQEDSAVYLCASSLKSVGVAGVAGELFFGEGSRLTVL.

The chain links TRBV4-2 to TRBJ1-6, with D tentatively TRBD1 (5 bases). CDR1 is LGHNA and CDR2 is YNFKEQ in the germline V gene. The length of the CDR3 is 15 residues. V was clipped by 1 base and J by 9 bases, with 13 bases between them. The CDR3, as DNA: TGTGCCAGCAGCCAAGGGTCACCTAGGGGTTCACCCCTCCACTTT. It translates to CASSQGSPRGSPLHF.

The rearrangement links TRBV5-4 to TRBJ1-5; TRBD1 is a possible D gene (5 bases). With 4 bases removed from V and 2 bases from J, the gap between germline ends came to 16 bases. In germline, CDR1 is SGHNT, CDR2 YYREEE (reference sequence). The CDR3 totals 16 residues. The CDR3 region has the DNA TGTGCCAGCAGCCTTGGGGGGGGATCGGGCAATCAGCCCCAGCATTTT. Protein: CASSLGGGSGNQPQHF. The whole variable domain, filled in from reference TRBV5-4 and TRBJ1-5, reads ETGVTQSPTHLIKTRGQQVTLRCSSQSGHNTVSWYQQALGQGPQFIFQYYREEENGRGNFPPRFSGLQFPNYSSELNVNALELDDSALYLCASSLGGGSGNQPQHFGDGTRLSIL.

This rearrangement joins TRBV19 to TRBJ2-5; TRBD1 matches 8 bases. The V and J ends lost 5 bases and 5 bases, in that order; junction bases with no gene match: 10. CDR3 length: 15 residues. CDR1 is LNHDA, CDR2 SQIVND, per germline (reference sequence). The CDR3 sequence is CASSPADRGRETQYF. In DNA, the CDR3 is TGTGCCAGTAGTCCTGCCGACAGGGGTAGGGAGACCCAGTACTTC.

This chain joins TRBV20-1 and TRBJ2-7; possibly TRBD2 for D (7 bases). The germline V and J ends were trimmed by 3 bases and 6 bases, with 18 bases remaining between them. This CDR3 comprises 14 residues. Germline CDR1 reads DFQATT; CDR2 reads SNEGSKA (reference sequence). CDR3 DNA sequence: TGCAGTGCTAGTTCGGCGGGGGCGACCGGCGAGCAGTACTTC. Translated, it gives CSASSAGATGEQYF.

The chain joins TRBV9 to TRBJ2-1; 11 positions match TRBD2. V lost 1 base and J lost 1; bases outside the gene matches: 7. The CDR3 covers 18 residues. Germline values: CDR1 SGDLS, CDR2 YYNGEE. The CDR3 protein is CASSVIDSGGVSYNEQFF. CDR3 sequence (DNA): TGTGCCAGCAGCGTAATTGATAGCGGGGGGGTGTCCTACAATGAGCAGTTCTTC.

The gene calls are TRBV7-9 and TRBJ2-3; D might be TRBD2 (5 bases). The CDR3 has 14 amino acids. Trimming stripped 1 base from V and 6 bases from J, with 11 bases between. CDR1 SEHNR and CDR2 FQNEAQ come from the germline V gene (reference sequence). The CDR3 DNA follows: TGTGCCAGCAGCTTAGAGCGGCTAGGTGATACGCAGTATTTT. It yields the protein CASSLERLGDTQYF.

The chain uses TRBV29-1 and TRBJ2-7, with 8 bases matching TRBD1. The CDR3 covers 15 residues. Germline V CDR1 and CDR2: SQVTM, ANQGSEA. V was pared by 1 base and J by 5 bases, with 10 bases of the junction left unmatched. CDR3 region: CSVEAQTGVAHEQYF. The CDR3 DNA sequence: TGCAGCGTTGAAGCGCAGACAGGGGTTGCCCACGAGCAGTACTTC.

The chain uses TRBV7-3 and TRBJ1-5; D possibly corresponds to TRBD1 (5 bases). This CDR3 spans 15 amino acids. Germline V gene lookup returns CDR1 SGHTA and CDR2 FQGTGA. The V and J ends lost 0 bases and 6 bases respectively, with 12 bases between them. The CDR3 DNA sequence: TGTGCCAGCAGCTTAACGTCGGGGGGAGGTCAGCCCCAGCATTTT. This sequence encodes CASSLTSGGGQPQHF.

V usage is TRBV7-2 and J usage is TRBJ2-4; 11 positions agree with TRBD2. This CDR3 has 17 amino acids. CDR1 is SGHTA, CDR2 FQGNSA, per germline. V was clipped by 5 bases and J by 5 bases; unmatched bases: 11. CDR3 loop: CASSGSGGAGGENIQYF. The DNA for the CDR3 is TGTGCCAGCAGCGGTAGCGGGGGGGCCGGAGGTGAAAACATTCAGTACTTC.

The CDR3 nucleotides read TGTGCCAGCAGTATCTTGAGGTCGGGAACTGAAGCTTTCTTT. Translated: CASSILRSGTEAFF. The genes are TRBV7-8 and TRBJ1-1, with no clear D. The germline V and J ends were trimmed by 6 bases and 5 bases, with 16 bases remaining between them. The CDR3 sequence is 14 residues long. Looked up from germline, CDR1 is SGHVS and CDR2 is FQNEAQ. Together with reference TRBV7-8 and TRBJ1-1, the CDR3 gives the full variable domain: GAGVSQSPRYKVAKRGQDVALRCDPISGHVSLFWYQQALGQGPEFLTYFQNEAQLDKSGLPSDRFFAERPEGSVSTLKIQRTQQEDSAVYLCASSILRSGTEAFFGQGTRLTVV.

The gene calls are TRBV6-6 and TRBJ2-7; weak D call: TRBD1 (6 bases). V was shortened by 6 bases and J by 0 bases, with 9 bases between the two germline ends. Germline V CDR1 and CDR2: MNHNY, SVGAGI (reference sequence). The CDR3 sequence is 13 residues long. The CDR3 sequence: CASSRDNSYEQYF. Here the CDR3 DNA reads TGTGCCAGCAGCCGGGACAACTCCTACGAGCAGTACTTC.

The genes are TRBV7-8 and TRBJ2-7; 12 bases fit TRBD2. The CDR3 loop spans 15 amino acids. Germline V gene sequence: CDR1 SGHVS, CDR2 FQNEAQ. J was trimmed by 3 bases and V by 4 bases; bases with no gene match: 4. In DNA form, the CDR3 reads TGTGCCAGCAGCTCTACGACTAGCGGGGGCTACGAGCAGTACTTC. Its protein is CASSSTTSGGYEQYF.

The DNA of the CDR3 is TGTGCCAGCAGCGCGGAGGGAGGTGTTACGCAGTATTTT. This gives the protein CASSAEGGVTQYF. V gene TRBV6-4 combines with J gene TRBJ2-3; perhaps TRBD2 as D (6 bases). V was clipped by 6 bases and J by 8 bases, with 15 bases between them. There are 13 residues in the CDR3. Germline CDR1 and CDR2: MRHNA and SNTAGT.

The V gene is TRBV3-1 (or the pseudogene TRBV3-2), the J gene TRBJ1-2; maybe TRBD1 (5 bases). CDR3 length equals 14 residues. Germline CDR1 and CDR2: LGHDT and YNNKEL (reference sequence). V was clipped by 3 bases and J by 2 bases, with 10 bases between them. The CDR3 spells CASSHSRVNYGYTF. In DNA, the CDR3 is TGTGCCAGCAGCCATAGCAGGGTGAACTATGGCTACACCTTC.

V usage is TRBV6-5 and J usage is TRBJ2-7; 8 bases map to TRBD2. The CDR3 has 16 residues. The V gene end was trimmed by 0 bases and the J gene end by 0 bases; junction bases not matched to a gene: 4. Germline values: CDR1 MNHEY, CDR2 SVGAGI. The CDR3 region is CASSYSRLASSYEQYF. The DNA for the CDR3 is TGTGCCAGCAGTTACTCGAGACTAGCGAGCTCCTACGAGCAGTACTTC.

This clone came up once. The rearrangement joins TRBV18 to TRBJ2-2; no firm D call. V was cut by 4 bases and J by 5 bases, with 20 bases left in between. The CDR3 loop spans 17 amino acids. Per germline, CDR1 KGHSH and CDR2 LQKENI. The CDR3 sequence: CASSLLGLPGTTGELFF. CDR3 nucleotides: TGTGCCAGCTCACTTCTCGGGTTACCGGGTACAACCGGGGAGCTGTTTTTT.

In its sample, this clone was seen once. The rearrangement joins TRBV30 to TRBJ1-4, with D maybe TRBD1 (5 bases). Germline V gene lookup returns CDR1 GTSNPN and CDR2 SVGIG (reference sequence). This CDR3 comprises 14 residues. The ends were cut back, 1 base at V and 7 bases at J, with 13 bases in the middle. The chain's CDR3 is CAWSDPGGSEKLFF. For the CDR3, the DNA is TGTGCCTGGAGTGATCCCGGGGGAAGTGAAAAACTGTTTTTT.